One T cell receptor beta chain is described in this entry. The data are from a study of PD-L1 blockade in urothelial cancer. Study-level information: Most of the 29 patients were men who had bladder-origin urothelial cancer. Blood underwent analysis 3 weeks (second dose) and 6 weeks after treatment began.

The repertoire was sequenced with immunoSEQ multiplex PCR; TCRdb's copy has only in-frame clones and lacks some. The sample has 45,000 to 60,000 clones, approximately 84% seen once. This TCR came from a man aged 35-49 years with urothelial cancer. The specimen was PBMCs, collected around atezolizumab (anti-PD-L1) treatment.

CDR3: CASSFQQGAGNQPQHF. CDR3 coding DNA: TGTGCCAGCAGTTTTCAGCAAGGGGCCGGCAATCAGCCCCAGCATTTT. The rearrangement uses TRBV6-6 and TRBJ1-5, with a tentative D call TRBD1 (5 bases). The CDR3 is 16 amino acids. Germline V lookup: CDR1 MNHNY, CDR2 SVGAGI (reference sequence). V was cut by 4 bases and J by 2 bases, with 15 bases left in between.